This T cell receptor beta chain was retrieved from a study of Graves' ophthalmopathy and Graves' hyperthyroidism. On the study more broadly: Cases classed as stable hyperthyroidism had no ophthalmopathy within 18 months of follow-up.

This clonotype was detected ten times or more. Its antigen is still unknown. Germline CDR1 reads SEHNR; CDR2 reads FQNEAQ (reference sequence). This CDR3 contains 15 residues. The V and J ends lost 5 bases and 1 base respectively, with 14 bases between them. Notes on the study in general: Ophthalmopathy progression prediction by the model yielded a sensitivity of 55% to 71% and a specificity of 72.22%.

The authors amplified TCR beta CDR3 regions from RNA transcripts. Following a first-round RT-PCR that used HTBI primers, a second-round multiplex PCR was carried out. TCRdb re-derived calls from the multiplex PCR reads in MiXCR, one entry per CDR3 protein. The sample lists over a million distinct CDR3 sequences, 36% occurring once. What was sequenced was peripheral blood or thyroid tissue (not recorded which). J is TRBJ1-1 and V is TRBV7-9; D gene uncertain. This clonotype originated in an adult man with Graves' hyperthyroidism. Here the CDR3 reads CASSPPGNENTEAFF. As DNA, the CDR3 is TGTGCCAGCAGCCCACCCGGAAACGAGAACACTGAAGCTTTCTTT. Drawing the rest from reference TRBV7-9 and TRBJ1-1, the complete variable domain is DTGVSQNPRHKITKRGQNVTFRCDPISEHNRLYWYRQTLGQGPEFLTYFQNEAQLEKSRLLSDRFSAERPKGSFSTLEIQRTEQGDSAMYLCASSPPGNENTEAFFGQGTRLTVV.